These 9 T cell receptor beta chains originate from one sample sequenced in a study of CD8 T cells in ankylosing spondylitis (dated by TCRdb to about 2017). The library was produced with 5' RACE. The data were produced on an Illumina HiSeq 2500. The public reads were reanalyzed by TCRdb: fastp trimming at Q25, MiXCR alignment, in-frame beta chains only. Rows merge per CDR3 protein into single entries with the most common DNA and genes. The sample table records roughly 160,000 distinct CDR3 sequences; 9.8% of these occur just once. The ten largest clones add up to around 16% of the sample. The sequenced sample was blood, either unsorted or a sorted T cell fraction (not recorded which). Receptors were obtained from a female donor with ankylosing spondylitis or in good health (not recorded which).

The rearrangement uses TRBV9 and TRBJ2-7, with D tentatively TRBD2 (5 bases). This CDR3 region has 13 residues. Germline V gene lookup returns CDR1 SGDLS and CDR2 YYNGEE. Trimming shortened V by 2 bases and J by 3 bases, and 9 bases separated the two germline ends. The CDR3 sequence: CASSVAADYEQYF. Here the CDR3 DNA reads TGTGCCAGCAGCGTCGCAGCGGACTACGAGCAGTACTTC.

This clonotype was detected only a few times. The J gene is TRBJ2-7, the V gene TRBV10-2; tentatively, D is TRBD1 (6 bases). This CDR3 contains 16 residues. Trimming removed 8 bases from V and 3 bases from J, with 23 bases in between. Per germline, CDR1 WSHSY and CDR2 SAAADI. In nucleotides, the CDR3 is TGCGCCAGCGGGGATCAATGGTCGGGACACAACTACGAGCAGTACTTC. It codes for CASGDQWSGHNYEQYF.

Only a few counts were recorded for this clonotype. The V call is TRBV27, the J call TRBJ2-4, with D possibly matching TRBD1 (6 bases). This CDR3 comprises 16 residues. Germline loops: CDR1 MNHEY, CDR2 SMNVEV (reference sequence). Trimming pared 4 bases from V and 0 bases from J, leaving 13 bases between. CDR3: CASSYSGQSAKNIQYF. As DNA, the CDR3 is TGTGCCAGCAGTTACTCCGGACAGTCAGCCAAAAACATTCAGTACTTC.

This clonotype occurred many times. The chain uses TRBV4-3 and TRBJ2-1; 15 nucleotides line up with TRBD2. The junction had 4 bases not matched to a gene; V was cut back by 3 bases and J by 7 bases. Germline assignment: CDR1 LGHNA and CDR2 YSLEER. The CDR3 totals 16 residues. The CDR3 DNA sequence: TGCGCCAGCAGCCATGACGGGACTAGCGGGAGGAATGAGCAGTTCTTC. This translates into CASSHDGTSGRNEQFF.

This clonotype has a handful of counts. This chain uses TRBV7-3 with TRBJ2-3; TRBD2 is a possible D gene (5 bases). Germline lookup yields CDR1 SGHTA and CDR2 FQGTGA. Trimming took 2 bases from V and 4 from J, leaving 13 bases between them. The CDR3 runs to 15 residues. The CDR3 nucleotides read TGTGCCAGCAGCTTAGGGCTAGCTGGGGCAGATACGCAGTATTTT. Encoded protein: CASSLGLAGADTQYF.

CDR3 region: CASSITVSTEAFF. The CDR3 DNA sequence: TGTGCCAGTAGTATTACGGTGAGCACTGAAGCTTTCTTT. V usage is TRBV19 and J usage is TRBJ1-1; D is unresolved. The germline CDR1 and CDR2 sequences are LNHDA and SQIVND (reference sequence). The V end lost 3 bases, the J end lost 4 bases, and 9 bases lay between the germline ends. The CDR3 runs 13 residues.

This clonotype has more than one count but fewer than ten. The chain uses TRBV7-6 and TRBJ2-7, with 8 positions matching TRBD2. The CDR3 spans 13 residues. Trimming cost V 5 bases and J 6 bases; bases outside gene matches: 6. Per germline, CDR1 SGHVS and CDR2 FNYEAQ. CDR3: CASSPGLDLEQYF. DNA of the CDR3: TGTGCCAGCAGCCCGGGACTAGATCTCGAGCAGTACTTC.

This chain links TRBV10-3 with TRBJ1-2; D might be TRBD1 (5 bases). From germline, CDR1 is ENHRY and CDR2 SYGVKD. Trimming shortened V by 6 bases and J by 5 bases, and 16 bases separated the two germline ends. This CDR3 spans 14 amino acids. CDR3 in amino acids: CAIRLDSPAYGYTF. The DNA of the CDR3 is TGTGCCATCAGGTTAGACAGCCCCGCTTATGGCTACACCTTC.

This clonotype was seen at least ten times. The chain uses TRBV25-1 and TRBJ2-1; 13 bases fit TRBD2. Unmatched junction bases numbered 5, after V lost 5 bases and J lost 4 bases. The CDR3 loop spans 16 amino acids. CDR1 and CDR2 from the germline V gene are MGHDK and SYGVNS. This chain's CDR3 is CASSTRTSGRYNEQFF. The CDR3 DNA reads TGTGCCAGCAGTACTCGGACTAGCGGGAGATACAATGAGCAGTTCTTC. The full variable domain, in which reference TRBV25-1 and TRBJ2-1 provide the parts outside the CDR3, is EADIYQTPRYLVIGTGKKITLECSQTMGHDKMYWYQQDPGMELHLIHYSYGVNSTEKGDLSSESTVSRIRTEHFPLTLESARPSHTSQYLCASSTRTSGRYNEQFFGPGTRLTVL.